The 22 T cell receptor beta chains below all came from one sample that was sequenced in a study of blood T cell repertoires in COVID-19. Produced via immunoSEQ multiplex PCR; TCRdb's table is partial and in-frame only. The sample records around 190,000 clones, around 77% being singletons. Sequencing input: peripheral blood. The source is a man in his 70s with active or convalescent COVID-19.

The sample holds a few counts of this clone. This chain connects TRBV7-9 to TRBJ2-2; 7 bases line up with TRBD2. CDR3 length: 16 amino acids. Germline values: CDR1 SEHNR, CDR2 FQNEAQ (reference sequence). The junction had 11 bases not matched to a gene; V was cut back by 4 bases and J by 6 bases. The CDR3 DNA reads TGTGCCAGCAGCTCCCCCTCGGGGAGGGTAGCCGGGGAGCTGTTTTTT. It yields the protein CASSSPSGRVAGELFF. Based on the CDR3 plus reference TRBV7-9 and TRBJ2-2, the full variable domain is DTGVSQNPRHKITKRGQNVTFRCDPISEHNRLYWYRQTLGQGPEFLTYFQNEAQLEKSRLLSDRFSAERPKGSFSTLEIQRTEQGDSAMYLCASSSPSGRVAGELFFGEGSRLTVL.

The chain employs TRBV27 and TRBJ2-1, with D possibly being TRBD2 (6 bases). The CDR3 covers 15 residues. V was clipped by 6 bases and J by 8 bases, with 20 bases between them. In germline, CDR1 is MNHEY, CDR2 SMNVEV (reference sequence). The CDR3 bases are TGTGCCAGCAGAACCTACCTTCGGGAGTTGGATGAGCAGTTCTTC. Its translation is CASRTYLRELDEQFF.

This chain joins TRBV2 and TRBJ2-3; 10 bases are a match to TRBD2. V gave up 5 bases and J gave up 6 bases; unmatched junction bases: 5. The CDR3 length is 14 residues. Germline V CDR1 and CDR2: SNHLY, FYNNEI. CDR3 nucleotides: TGTGCCAGCAGTTCCACTAGCGGGGTGGATACGCAGTATTTT. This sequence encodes CASSSTSGVDTQYF.

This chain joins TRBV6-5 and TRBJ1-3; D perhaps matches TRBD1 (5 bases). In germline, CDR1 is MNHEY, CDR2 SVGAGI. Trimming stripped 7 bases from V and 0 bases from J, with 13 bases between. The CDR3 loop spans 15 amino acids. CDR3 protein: CASTGGVGSGNTIYF. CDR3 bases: TGTGCCAGCACGGGGGGTGTAGGCTCTGGAAACACCATATATTTT.

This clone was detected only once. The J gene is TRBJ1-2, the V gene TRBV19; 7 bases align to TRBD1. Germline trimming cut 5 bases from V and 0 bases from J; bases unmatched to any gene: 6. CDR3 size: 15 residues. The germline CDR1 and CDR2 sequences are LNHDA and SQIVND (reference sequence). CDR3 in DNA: TGTGCCAGTAGTCCGGACAGGTGGGCTAACTATGGCTACACCTTC. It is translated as CASSPDRWANYGYTF.

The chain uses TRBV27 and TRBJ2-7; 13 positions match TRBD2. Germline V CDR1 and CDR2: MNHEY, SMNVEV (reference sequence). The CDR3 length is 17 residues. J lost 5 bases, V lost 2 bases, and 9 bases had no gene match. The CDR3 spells CASSLPPRLAGGHEQYF. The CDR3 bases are TGTGCCAGCAGTTTACCCCCGAGACTAGCGGGAGGCCACGAGCAGTACTTC.

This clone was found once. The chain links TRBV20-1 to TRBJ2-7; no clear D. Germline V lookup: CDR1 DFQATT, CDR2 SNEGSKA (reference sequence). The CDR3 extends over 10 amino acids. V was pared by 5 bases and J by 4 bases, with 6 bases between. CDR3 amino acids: CSAGAYEQYF. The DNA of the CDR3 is TGCAGTGCTGGAGCATACGAGCAGTACTTC.

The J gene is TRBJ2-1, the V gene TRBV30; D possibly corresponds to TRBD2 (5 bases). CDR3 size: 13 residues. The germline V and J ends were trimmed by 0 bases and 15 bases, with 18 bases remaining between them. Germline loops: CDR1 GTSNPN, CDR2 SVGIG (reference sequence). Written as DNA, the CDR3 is TGTGCCTGGAGTGTAGCGGCCAGCCTAAGTGCGTTCTTC. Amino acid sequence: CAWSVAASLSAFF.

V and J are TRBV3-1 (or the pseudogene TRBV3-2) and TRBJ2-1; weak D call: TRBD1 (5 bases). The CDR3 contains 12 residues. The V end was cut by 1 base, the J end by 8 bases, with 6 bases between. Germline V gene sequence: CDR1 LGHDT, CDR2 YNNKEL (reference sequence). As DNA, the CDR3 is TGTGCCAGCAGCCAAGTGGGGCATGAGCAGTTCTTC. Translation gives CASSQVGHEQFF.

The CDR3 DNA sequence: TGTGCCAGTAGGGGGGCGGAATACACTGAAGCTTTCTTT. Translating gives CASRGAEYTEAFF. The chain recombines TRBV19 with TRBJ1-1, with a possible D match to TRBD1 (6 bases). There are 13 residues in the CDR3. The V gene's germline CDR1 is LNHDA and CDR2 SQIVND (reference sequence). Between the trimmed V and J ends, which lost 6 bases and 3 bases, there was a span of 11 bases. The full variable domain, rest sourced from reference TRBV19 and TRBJ1-1, is DGGITQSPKYLFRKEGQNVTLSCEQNLNHDAMYWYRQDPGQGLRLIYYSQIVNDFQKGDIAEGYSVSREKKESFPLTVTSAQKNPTAFYLCASRGAEYTEAFFGQGTRLTVV.

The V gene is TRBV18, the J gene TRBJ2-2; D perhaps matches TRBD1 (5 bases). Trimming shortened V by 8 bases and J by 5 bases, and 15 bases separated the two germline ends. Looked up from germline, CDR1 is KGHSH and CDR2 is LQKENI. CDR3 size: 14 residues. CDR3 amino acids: CASQERQGTGELFF. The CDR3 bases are TGTGCCAGCCAAGAGCGTCAGGGAACCGGGGAGCTGTTTTTT.

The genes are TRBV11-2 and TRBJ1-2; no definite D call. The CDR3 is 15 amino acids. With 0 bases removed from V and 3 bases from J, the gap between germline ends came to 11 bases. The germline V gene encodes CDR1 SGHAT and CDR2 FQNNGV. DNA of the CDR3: TGTGCCAGCAGCTTAGAAAGTCACTCCTACTATGGCTACACCTTC. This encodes CASSLESHSYYGYTF.

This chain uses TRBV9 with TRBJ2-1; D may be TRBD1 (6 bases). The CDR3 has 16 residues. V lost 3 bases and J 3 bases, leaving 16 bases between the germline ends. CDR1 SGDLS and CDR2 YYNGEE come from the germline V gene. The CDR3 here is CASSAPPQGIYNEQFF. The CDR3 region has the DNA TGTGCCAGCAGCGCCCCCCCCCAGGGGATCTACAATGAGCAGTTCTTC.

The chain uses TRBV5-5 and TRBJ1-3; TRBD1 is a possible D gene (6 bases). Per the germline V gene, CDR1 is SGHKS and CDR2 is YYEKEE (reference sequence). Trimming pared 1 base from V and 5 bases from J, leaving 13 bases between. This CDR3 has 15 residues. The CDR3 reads CASSLIGGGRNTIYF. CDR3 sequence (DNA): TGTGCCAGCAGCTTGATAGGTGGGGGCAGAAACACCATATATTTT.

The CDR3 loop is CASSPGQGAGGYTF. The CDR3 DNA reads as TGCGCCAGCAGCCCGGGACAGGGGGCTGGTGGCTACACCTTC. This rearrangement joins TRBV5-1 to TRBJ1-2; 12 bases align to TRBD1. Germline lookup yields CDR1 SGHRS and CDR2 YFSETQ. V lost 4 bases, J lost 7 bases, and 5 bases stayed unmatched. This CDR3 contains 14 residues.

CDR3 DNA: TGTGCCAGCAGCTTAACGGTCGGGGAGACCCAGTACTTC. Protein product: CASSLTVGETQYF. This chain uses TRBV7-3 with TRBJ2-5; D not resolved. Trimming removed 0 bases at V and 5 bases at J, with 7 bases between. CDR3 length: 13 residues. The germline gives CDR1 SGHTA, CDR2 FQGTGA.

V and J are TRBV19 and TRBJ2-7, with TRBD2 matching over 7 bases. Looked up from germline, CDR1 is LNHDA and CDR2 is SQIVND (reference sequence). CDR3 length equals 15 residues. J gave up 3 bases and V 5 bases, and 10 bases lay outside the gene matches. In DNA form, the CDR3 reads TGTGCCAGTAGTTCATTAGCGGGCGGAAGCTACGAGCAGTACTTC. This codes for CASSSLAGGSYEQYF.

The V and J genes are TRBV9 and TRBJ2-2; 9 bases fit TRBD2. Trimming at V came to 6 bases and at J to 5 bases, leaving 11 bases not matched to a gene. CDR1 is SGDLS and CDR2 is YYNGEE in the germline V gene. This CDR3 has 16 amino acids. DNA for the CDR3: TGTGCCAGCACTTTCCGGGAGACTAGCGGTACCGGGGAGCTGTTTTTT. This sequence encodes CASTFRETSGTGELFF.

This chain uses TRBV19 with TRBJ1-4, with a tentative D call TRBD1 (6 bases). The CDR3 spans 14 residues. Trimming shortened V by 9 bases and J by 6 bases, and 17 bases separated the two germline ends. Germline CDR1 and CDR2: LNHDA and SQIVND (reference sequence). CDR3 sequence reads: CASSRGQTDEKLFF. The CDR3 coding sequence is TGTGCCAGCTCAAGAGGACAGACGGATGAAAAACTGTTTTTT.

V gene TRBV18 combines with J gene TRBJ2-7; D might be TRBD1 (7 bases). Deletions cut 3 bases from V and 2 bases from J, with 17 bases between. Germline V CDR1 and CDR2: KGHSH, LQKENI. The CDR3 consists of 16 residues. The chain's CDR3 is CASSPVSQGGTYEQYF. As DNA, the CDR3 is TGTGCCAGCTCACCGGTTTCCCAGGGGGGCACCTACGAGCAGTACTTC. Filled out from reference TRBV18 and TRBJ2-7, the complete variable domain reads NAGVMQNPRHLVRRRGQEARLRCSPMKGHSHVYWYRQLPEEGLKFMVYLQKENIIDESGMPKERFSAEFPKEGPSILRIQQVVRGDSAAYFCASSPVSQGGTYEQYFGPGTRLTVT.

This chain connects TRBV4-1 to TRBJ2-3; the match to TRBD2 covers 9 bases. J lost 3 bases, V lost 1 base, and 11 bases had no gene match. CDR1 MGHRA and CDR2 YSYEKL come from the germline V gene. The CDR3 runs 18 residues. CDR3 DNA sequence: TGCGCCAGCAGCCAAGGAGGGTGGAGACTAGCGGCGACAGATACGCAGTATTTT. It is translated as CASSQGGWRLAATDTQYF.

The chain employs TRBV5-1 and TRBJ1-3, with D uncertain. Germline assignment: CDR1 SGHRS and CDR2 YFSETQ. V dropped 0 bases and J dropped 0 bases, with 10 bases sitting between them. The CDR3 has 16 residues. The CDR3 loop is CASSLEAGSSGNTIYF. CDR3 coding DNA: TGCGCCAGCAGCTTGGAGGCGGGGAGCTCTGGAAACACCATATATTTT.